This TCR beta chain was captured by sequencing in a study of Graves' ophthalmopathy and Graves' hyperthyroidism. Germline V lookup: CDR1 SNHLY, CDR2 FYNNEI. The CDR3 runs to 15 residues. V lost 7 bases and J lost 1, with 16 bases in between. RNA transcripts yielded amplified TCR beta CDR3 regions. After a first-round RT-PCR with HTBI primers, a second-round multiplex PCR was run. TCRdb re-called the multiplex PCR reads with MiXCR, one entry per CDR3 protein. The table lists roughly 400,000 distinct CDR3 sequences, about a sixth of them singletons. In this cohort's terms, stable hyperthyroidism meant no ophthalmopathy by 18 months of follow-up. Hyperthyroidism in these 18- to 65-year-old patients was newly diagnosed, lasting under 2 months. Each diagnosis was determined on the basis of clinical symptoms, serum thyroxine, TRAb, thyroid ultrasound and orbital computed tomography. PBMCs had their origin in fresh peripheral blood (approximately 10 ml).

The material sequenced was peripheral blood. This receptor was obtained from an adult woman with stable Graves' hyperthyroidism. The rearrangement uses TRBV2 and TRBJ1-1, with a weak D call TRBD1 (6 bases). CDR3 region: CASTRAGTSNTEAFF. The CDR3 nucleotides are TGTGCCAGCACCCGGGCCGGGACATCGAACACTGAAGCTTTCTTT.